The subject of this entry is one T cell receptor (beta chain). The sample originates from a study of blood T cell repertoires in COVID-19. Per germline, CDR1 SGHRS and CDR2 YFSETQ. There are 15 residues in the CDR3. The trim removed 0 bases at V and 4 bases at J, leaving 5 bases unmatched. As originally analysed: Reference gene primers were amplified, and this amplification served to estimate nucleated cell counts. TCRdb keeps only in-frame clones here, not all; method: immunoSEQ multiplex PCR. V and J calls plus clone size are reproduced from that table; the DNA served to infer D and trimming. Of 240,000 or so clones listed, roughly 79% are singletons.

V is TRBV5-1 and J is TRBJ1-2; 8 bases agree with TRBD1. The TCR originated in a woman aged 80 or over with acute or convalescent COVID-19. The sample consisted of peripheral blood. This chain's CDR3 is CASSLGTGTSYGYTF. The DNA of the CDR3 is TGCGCCAGCAGCTTGGGGACAGGGACTTCCTATGGCTACACCTTC.